Listed below are T cell receptor beta chains from one sample, sequenced in a study of blood T cell repertoires in COVID-19. TCRdb's table, derived via immunoSEQ multiplex PCR, lists solely in-frame clones and lacks some. The sample includes tens of thousands of clones, about nine tenths of them seen just once. The material sequenced was peripheral blood. The receptors were gathered from a human donor in a cohort sampled during active COVID-19. Each CDR3 is given with its conserved first and last residue. A D gene is named only where the DNA matches it firmly. Some rows mark clone size as missing; the rest say once, few, many or name a class of expanded clone.

>TRBV5-5|few|TRBD2|TRBJ2-7
TGTGCCAGCAGCGGGGGACTAGCGGGAGGGTATGAGCAGTACTTC
CASSGGLAGGYEQYF
>TRBV6-5|few|-|TRBJ2-7
TGTGCCAGCAGTTTGTACCAGGGAAAAGGCTACGAGCAGTACTTC
CASSLYQGKGYEQYF
>TRBV5-6|few|-|TRBJ2-3
TGTGCCAGCAGCTTGGGGCGGCCCGATACGCAGTATTTT
CASSLGRPDTQYF
>TRBV2|-|-|TRBJ1-3
TGTGCCAGCAGTTACCAGGGTCTCTCTGGAAACACCATATATTTT
CASSYQGLSGNTIYF
>TRBV7-6|-|-|TRBJ1-2
TGTGCCAGCAGCTTAGAATCGGAGGGTACCGGTTATGGCTACACCTTC
CASSLESEGTGYGYTF
>TRBV4-3|-|TRBD1|TRBJ2-7
TGCGCCAGCAGCCAAGATTATTGGACAGGGGGCGTCGAGCAGTACTTC
CASSQDYWTGGVEQYF
>TRBV6-6|-|-|TRBJ2-2
TGTGCCAGCGGAACAGGTCGCACCGGGGAGCTGTTTTTT
CASGTGRTGELFF
>TRBV19|-|TRBD1|TRBJ2-7
TGTGCCAGTAGTATGCGGGCAGGGGGCATAATTGGCTACGAGCAGTACTTC
CASSMRAGGIIGYEQYF
>TRBV3-1/TRBV3-2|-|-|TRBJ1-5
TGTGCCAGCAGCCACCAAGTGGGCCAGCCCCAGCATTTT
CASSHQVGQPQHF
>TRBV15|-|TRBD2|TRBJ2-1
TGTGCCACCAGCAGACCACCCTGGGGGGGACTAGCGGGAGATGGGTCCTACAATGAGCAGTTCTTC
CATSRPPWGGLAGDGSYNEQFF
>TRBV21-1|-|-|TRBJ1-2
TGTGCCAGCAGCAAAGTGGGGAGGGGTGGCTACACCTTC
CASSKVGRGGYTF
>TRBV7-2|-|TRBD2|TRBJ2-7
TGTGCCAGCAGCACCGGACTAGTCTTGCAGTACTTC
CASSTGLVLQYF
>TRBV2|-|-|TRBJ1-6
TGTGCCAGCAGTGAAGAGGCAGGGGCCTATAATTCACCCCTCCACTTT
CASSEEAGAYNSPLHF
>TRBV9|once|-|TRBJ1-2
TGTGCCAGCAGCGCCTCCTCGATAGCCGCGATGGAGGGCTACACCTTC
CASSASSIAAMEGYTF
>TRBV2|-|TRBD1|TRBJ1-2
TGTGCCAGCAGTGAGACAGGGTTCAACTATGGCTACACCTTC
CASSETGFNYGYTF
>TRBV2|-|TRBD2|TRBJ2-2
TGTGCCAGCAGTGTAGGTGGCGGGGGGCTACACGGGGAGCTGTTTTTT
CASSVGGGGLHGELFF
>TRBV27|-|-|TRBJ1-1
TGTGCCAGCAGTCCCCGGGGGGGGAACACTGAAGCTTTCTTT
CASSPRGGNTEAFF
>TRBV6-5|-|TRBD1|TRBJ1-6
TGTGCCAGCGCTGACAGGGGGGCTTCACCCCTCCACTTT
CASADRGASPLHF
>TRBV19|-|TRBD2|TRBJ2-7
TGTGCCAGTAGTATCCGACTAGCGGGAGGGGCCTACGAGCAGTACTTC
CASSIRLAGGAYEQYF
>TRBV13|-|-|TRBJ1-2
TGTGCCAGCAGCTTGACAAGTTCTAACTATGGCTACACCTTC
CASSLTSSNYGYTF
>TRBV18|-|-|TRBJ1-2
TGTGCCAGCTCACCACCGACAGGTACCTATGGCTACACCTTC
CASSPPTGTYGYTF
>TRBV5-1|-|-|TRBJ1-2
TGCGCCAGCAGCTTGACCGGGTACTATGGCTACACCTTC
CASSLTGYYGYTF
>TRBV5-1|-|TRBD1|TRBJ2-5
TGCGCCAGCAGGCAACAGGGGGCCCAAGAGACCCAGTACTTC
CASRQQGAQETQYF
>TRBV29-1|-|TRBD1|TRBJ2-7
TGCAGCGTTGTCCGCGACAGGGGGGCCTACGAGCAGTACTTC
CSVVRDRGAYEQYF
>TRBV9|-|TRBD2|TRBJ2-1
TGTGCCAGCAGCGAACCGGGACTAGGATTACTGAGGGAACAGTTCTTC
CASSEPGLGLLREQFF
>TRBV15|-|-|TRBJ1-6
TGTGCCACCAGCAGAGATAAGAGACAGACTAATTCACCCCTCCACTTT
CATSRDKRQTNSPLHF
>TRBV29-1|-|TRBD1|TRBJ1-2
TGCAGCGTTGACTGGGACAGGGGTCGAGGCTATACCTTC
CSVDWDRGRGYTF
>TRBV3-1/TRBV3-2|-|-|TRBJ1-6
TGTGCCAGCAGCCAGAACACGAGGGAGTCACCCCTCCACTTT
CASSQNTRESPLHF
>TRBV5-5|-|-|TRBJ2-6
TGTGCCAGCAGCTGGGGGCCACCGGCTCCCTCCTCTGGGGCCAACGTCCTGACTTTC
CASSWGPPAPSSGANVLTF
>TRBV6-6|-|TRBD2|TRBJ2-3
TGTGCCAGCAGCCGACTCCCCTTTAGCGGGGGGGCGATAGATACGCAGTATTTT
CASSRLPFSGGAIDTQYF
>TRBV3-1/TRBV3-2|once|TRBD2|TRBJ2-3
TGTGCCAGCAGCCAAGTCGTAGCGGGGAACACAGATACGCAGTATTTT
CASSQVVAGNTDTQYF
>TRBV5-1|-|-|TRBJ1-4
TGCGCCAGCAGCTTGGCCGGGGAAAAACTGTTTTTT
CASSLAGEKLFF
>TRBV19|-|TRBD2|TRBJ2-7
TGTGCCAGTAGCGGACTAGCGGGAGTTCGCGAGCAGTACTTC
CASSGLAGVREQYF
>TRBV30|-|-|TRBJ1-5
TGTGCCTGGAGTCGTCCCCAGGGAAGTGGCAATCAGCCCCAGCATTTT
CAWSRPQGSGNQPQHF
>TRBV5-8|-|TRBD1|TRBJ1-5
TGTGCCAGCAGCTTGGGGACAGGGCGTATTAATCAGCCCCAGCATTTT
CASSLGTGRINQPQHF
>TRBV7-2|once|-|TRBJ1-6
TGTGCCAGCAGCACCCGTAGACTGGGTCTCTCCTATAATTCACCCCTCCACTTT
CASSTRRLGLSYNSPLHF
>TRBV18|-|TRBD1|TRBJ1-5
TGTGCCAGCTCCACAGGACAGGGAAATTTGCAGCCCCAGCATTTT
CASSTGQGNLQPQHF
>TRBV6-5|-|-|TRBJ2-2
TGTGCCAGCAGTTACGGGGCTAGCGACACCGGGGAGCTGTTTTTT
CASSYGASDTGELFF
>TRBV21-1|-|-|TRBJ2-3
TGTGCCAGCAGCAAAGGCGCGGGGGGGGCCCATACGCAGTATTTT
CASSKGAGGAHTQYF
>TRBV28|-|TRBD1|TRBJ2-7
TGTGCCAGCAACCGGGACAGATACTACGAGCAGTACTTC
CASNRDRYYEQYF
>TRBV5-6|-|TRBD2|TRBJ2-1
TGTGCCAGCAGCTGGAGCGGGGGGGTTTCATCCTACAATGAGCAGTTCTTC
CASSWSGGVSSYNEQFF
>TRBV19|once|-|TRBJ1-3
TGTGCCAGTAGGAGGGAAGCCTCTGGAAACACCATATATTTT
CASRREASGNTIYF
>TRBV11-2|-|TRBD1|TRBJ2-1
TGTGCCAGCAGCTTAGCGGGACAGTACAATGAGCAGTTCTTC
CASSLAGQYNEQFF
>TRBV18|-|-|TRBJ2-1
TGTGCCAGCTCACCCCCGAGCAGGGGTGGCAATGAGCAGTTCTTC
CASSPPSRGGNEQFF
>TRBV18|-|TRBD2|TRBJ2-3
TGTGCCAGCTCACCAAAGCGGGGGCGCGACACAGATACGCAGTATTTT
CASSPKRGRDTDTQYF
>TRBV3-1/TRBV3-2|-|TRBD1|TRBJ2-4
TGTGCCAGCAGCCAAAGTCCGCGGACAGGAGACATTCAGTACTTC
CASSQSPRTGDIQYF
>TRBV29-1|once|-|TRBJ1-2
TGCAGCGTTGATGACGGAGATAACTATGGCTACACCTTC
CSVDDGDNYGYTF
>TRBV2|once|TRBD1|TRBJ1-4
TGTGCCAGCGGAGGAGACAGGGGTAATGAAAAACTGTTTTTT
CASGGDRGNEKLFF
>TRBV5-6|-|-|TRBJ1-2
TGTGCCAGCAGCGTTGGTCCCAGGGGCTACACCTTC
CASSVGPRGYTF
>TRBV19|-|TRBD2|TRBJ2-2
TGTGCCAGTAGTATCCTATTTCTAGCGGGAGGAGGTAACACCGGGGAGCTGTTTTTT
CASSILFLAGGGNTGELFF
>TRBV19|-|TRBD1|TRBJ2-2
TGTGCCAGTTCTCCGGGACAGGAGAACACCGGGGAGCTGTTTTTT
CASSPGQENTGELFF
>TRBV7-8|few|-|TRBJ1-2
TGTGCCAGCAGCCTTGGAGGTCTGGACGGCTACACCTTC
CASSLGGLDGYTF
>TRBV6-5|-|-|TRBJ2-7
TGTGCCAGCAGTTCCCAGGTGACGGGAAACTACGAGCAGTACTTC
CASSSQVTGNYEQYF
>TRBV15|-|TRBD2|TRBJ2-2
TGTGCCACCAGCAGAGATCAGGTGCTAGCGGGAGGATTACCGGGTGCCGGGGAGCTGTTTTTT
CATSRDQVLAGGLPGAGELFF
>TRBV7-9|-|-|TRBJ1-1
TGTGCCAGCACTCCCCCCGCAACCAGGGGGAACACTGAAGCTTTCTTT
CASTPPATRGNTEAFF
>TRBV2|-|TRBD1|TRBJ2-7
TGTGCCAGCAGTGGCGGGACAGGCGTATCCTACGAGCAGTACTTC
CASSGGTGVSYEQYF
>TRBV5-4|-|-|TRBJ2-3
TGTGCCAGCAGCCCCTCCCCGGGGGATACGCAGTATTTT
CASSPSPGDTQYF
>TRBV3-1/TRBV3-2|-|-|TRBJ2-1
TGTGCCAGCAGCCGACGGGGTCGGGCGAGCTCCTACAATGAGCAGTTCTTC
CASSRRGRASSYNEQFF
>TRBV3-1/TRBV3-2|-|-|TRBJ1-1
TGTGCCAGCCAAAAGACAGGGAACACTGAAGCTTTCTTT
CASQKTGNTEAFF
>TRBV7-9|-|-|TRBJ1-1
TGTGCCAGCAGCTTAACAGGGTTGAACACTGAAGCTTTCTTT
CASSLTGLNTEAFF